This TCR beta chain derives from a study of post-analysis software for immune sequencing data. Study-wide findings and caveats: A significant reduction in normalized Chao1 diversity was observed in multiple sclerosis patients versus controls. Patients had higher frequencies than controls of a few TRBV segments, including TRBV5-6, TRBV5-1 and TRBV20-1.

Remarks on this clonotype: Its antigen remains unknown.

The library was made from cDNA and included unique molecular identifiers. TCRdb ran MiXCR on the PCR reads and lists one entry per CDR3 protein. The sample comprises approximately 730,000 distinct CDR3 sequences, roughly 27% of which are singletons, and under 0.7% rests with the top ten. The CDR3 covers 15 residues. The V gene lost 4 bases and the J gene lost 1 base, with 16 bases spanning the gap. The germline V gene has CDR1 SQVTM and CDR2 ANQGSEA. The sequenced sample was blood. The chain combines TRBV29-1 with TRBJ1-1; D is possibly TRBD1 (6 bases). This receptor was identified in a girl between 5 and 17 years old with multiple sclerosis. The CDR3 spells CSVGPTGRANTEAFF. The CDR3 DNA follows: TGCAGCGTTGGCCCCACAGGGCGGGCGAACACTGAAGCTTTCTTT.